A selection of T cell receptor beta chains follows, all from one sample in a study of OX40 agonist ivuxolimab in advanced cancers. Generated by immunoSEQ multiplex PCR, the TCRdb table keeps only in-frame clones and is missing some. The sample lists fewer than 90,000 clones, approximately 86% occurring once. Sequencing was performed on CD4+ or CD8+ T cells sorted from blood, taken in a trial of the OX40 agonist ivuxolimab. These receptors were obtained from an adult with an advanced solid tumor such as melanoma, head and neck, liver or kidney cancer. Both conserved end residues are part of each CDR3. The D gene is left open where the match is weak. A row's size may be missing; if present it is once, few, many or a size class.

abundance: -; j_gene: TRBJ2-1; d_gene: -; v_gene: TRBV7-3; CDR3aa: CASSLTGLGDEQFF; CDR3nt: TGTGCCAGCAGCTTAACGGGATTGGGGGATGAGCAGTTCTTC
abundance: -; j_gene: TRBJ1-1; d_gene: -; v_gene: TRBV19; CDR3aa: CASTRFSQNTEAFF; CDR3nt: TGTGCCAGTACCCGGTTCAGCCAGAACACTGAAGCTTTCTTT
abundance: -; j_gene: TRBJ2-7; d_gene: TRBD2; v_gene: TRBV29-1; CDR3aa: CSVAGTSGAYEQYF; CDR3nt: TGCAGCGTCGCTGGGACTAGCGGAGCCTACGAGCAGTACTTC
abundance: once; j_gene: TRBJ2-6; d_gene: -; v_gene: TRBV4-2; CDR3aa: CASSQGNPGSGANVLTF; CDR3nt: TGTGCCAGCAGCCAAGGAAATCCAGGGTCTGGGGCCAACGTCCTGACTTTC
abundance: -; j_gene: TRBJ1-2; d_gene: -; v_gene: TRBV15; CDR3aa: CATSAGIREAVYGYTF; CDR3nt: TGTGCCACCAGCGCGGGGATCAGGGAGGCGGTCTATGGCTACACCTTC
abundance: -; j_gene: TRBJ1-1; d_gene: -; v_gene: TRBV5-4; CDR3aa: CASSLVVNTEAFF; CDR3nt: TGTGCCAGCAGCTTGGTGGTGAACACTGAAGCTTTCTTT
abundance: few; j_gene: TRBJ2-1; d_gene: TRBD2; v_gene: TRBV9; CDR3aa: CASSVLPFWEGSYNEQFF; CDR3nt: TGTGCCAGCAGCGTACTTCCTTTCTGGGAGGGTTCATACAATGAGCAGTTCTTC
abundance: -; j_gene: TRBJ2-6; d_gene: -; v_gene: TRBV10-3; CDR3aa: CAISESTGLGVLTF; CDR3nt: TGTGCCATCAGTGAGTCCACAGGGCTCGGCGTCCTGACTTTC
abundance: -; j_gene: TRBJ2-7; d_gene: -; v_gene: TRBV18; CDR3aa: CASSVGVIAEQYF; CDR3nt: TGTGCCAGCTCGGTCGGAGTAATCGCAGAGCAGTACTTC
abundance: -; j_gene: TRBJ2-7; d_gene: TRBD1; v_gene: TRBV9; CDR3aa: CASSPRQGDEQYF; CDR3nt: TGTGCCAGCAGCCCGAGACAGGGCGACGAGCAGTACTTC
abundance: -; j_gene: TRBJ1-5; d_gene: -; v_gene: TRBV19; CDR3aa: CASSQEDPRFNQPQHF; CDR3nt: TGTGCCAGTAGTCAAGAGGACCCGAGATTTAATCAGCCCCAGCATTTT
abundance: -; j_gene: TRBJ1-2; d_gene: -; v_gene: TRBV16; CDR3aa: CASSQPSRDYGYTF; CDR3nt: TGTGCCAGCAGCCAACCGTCGAGGGACTATGGCTACACCTTC
abundance: -; j_gene: TRBJ1-2; d_gene: -; v_gene: TRBV4-2; CDR3aa: CASSQDQRGRAIYGYTF; CDR3nt: TGTGCCAGCAGCCAAGATCAAAGGGGCAGGGCAATCTATGGCTACACCTTC
abundance: -; j_gene: TRBJ1-2; d_gene: -; v_gene: TRBV5-4; CDR3aa: CASSSDRGYTF; CDR3nt: TGTGCCAGCAGCTCCGACCGGGGCTACACCTTC
abundance: -; j_gene: TRBJ1-1; d_gene: TRBD1; v_gene: TRBV28; CDR3aa: CASSYDREGSEAFF; CDR3nt: TGTGCCAGCAGTTACGACAGGGAGGGCTCTGAAGCTTTCTTT
abundance: -; j_gene: TRBJ2-2; d_gene: TRBD2; v_gene: TRBV14; CDR3aa: CASSPSGIGTGELFF; CDR3nt: TGTGCCAGCAGCCCTAGCGGGATAGGGACCGGGGAGCTGTTTTTT
abundance: -; j_gene: TRBJ2-1; d_gene: -; v_gene: TRBV7-3; CDR3aa: CASSLPTLNEQFF; CDR3nt: TGTGCCAGCAGCTTACCGACACTTAATGAGCAGTTCTTC
abundance: -; j_gene: TRBJ2-3; d_gene: -; v_gene: TRBV7-9; CDR3aa: CASSPGLSTDTQYF; CDR3nt: TGTGCCAGCAGCCCGGGACTTTCCACAGATACGCAGTATTTT
abundance: -; j_gene: TRBJ2-7; d_gene: TRBD1; v_gene: TRBV6-6; CDR3aa: CASSLPTGNEQYF; CDR3nt: TGTGCCAGCAGTCTGCCGACAGGGAACGAGCAGTACTTC
abundance: -; j_gene: TRBJ2-6; d_gene: -; v_gene: TRBV30; CDR3aa: CAWKRVAGANVLTF; CDR3nt: TGTGCCTGGAAACGAGTCGCTGGGGCCAACGTCCTGACTTTC
abundance: -; j_gene: TRBJ2-6; d_gene: -; v_gene: TRBV30; CDR3aa: CAWKGTSSGANVLTF; CDR3nt: TGTGCCTGGAAAGGAACGAGCTCTGGGGCCAACGTCCTGACTTTC
abundance: -; j_gene: TRBJ1-1; d_gene: TRBD1; v_gene: TRBV18; CDR3aa: CASSPSDRDEAFF; CDR3nt: TGTGCCAGCTCACCTTCGGACAGGGATGAAGCTTTCTTT
abundance: -; j_gene: TRBJ2-1; d_gene: TRBD2; v_gene: TRBV5-4; CDR3aa: CASSATSGRGVEQFF; CDR3nt: TGTGCCAGCAGCGCCACTAGCGGGAGGGGGGTTGAGCAGTTCTTC
abundance: -; j_gene: TRBJ1-6; d_gene: -; v_gene: TRBV6-5; CDR3aa: CASSWGSLRGSPLHF; CDR3nt: TGTGCCAGCAGTTGGGGGAGCTTGAGGGGTTCACCCCTCCACTTT
abundance: -; j_gene: TRBJ1-4; d_gene: -; v_gene: TRBV7-6; CDR3aa: CASSFPGGEKLFF; CDR3nt: TGTGCCAGCAGCTTCCCTGGCGGGGAAAAACTGTTTTTT
abundance: -; j_gene: TRBJ2-7; d_gene: -; v_gene: TRBV5-6; CDR3aa: CASSSPSTVYEQYF; CDR3nt: TGTGCCAGCAGCTCCCCCTCAACGGTTTACGAGCAGTACTTC
abundance: -; j_gene: TRBJ2-6; d_gene: -; v_gene: TRBV9; CDR3aa: CASSPAGAGQVLTF; CDR3nt: TGTGCCAGCAGCCCCGCGGGGGCAGGTCAAGTCCTGACTTTC
abundance: -; j_gene: TRBJ1-4; d_gene: -; v_gene: TRBV12-5; CDR3aa: CASVTSSGEDNEKLFF; CDR3nt: TGTGCTAGTGTCACTTCATCCGGGGAAGATAATGAAAAACTGTTTTTT
abundance: -; j_gene: TRBJ2-2; d_gene: -; v_gene: TRBV9; CDR3aa: CASSSRRLNTGELFF; CDR3nt: TGTGCCAGCAGCTCCCGGCGGTTAAACACCGGGGAGCTGTTTTTT
abundance: -; j_gene: TRBJ1-2; d_gene: -; v_gene: TRBV10-3; CDR3aa: CAISEHREIGGYTF; CDR3nt: TGTGCCATCAGTGAACACAGGGAAATCGGTGGCTACACCTTC
abundance: -; j_gene: TRBJ2-3; d_gene: -; v_gene: TRBV6-5; CDR3aa: CASSYQDLDTQYF; CDR3nt: TGTGCCAGCAGTTACCAGGACCTCGATACGCAGTATTTT
abundance: -; j_gene: TRBJ2-7; d_gene: TRBD2; v_gene: TRBV18; CDR3aa: CASSPSGGEQYF; CDR3nt: TGTGCCAGCTCACCCAGCGGGGGCGAGCAGTACTTC
abundance: -; j_gene: TRBJ2-1; d_gene: -; v_gene: TRBV7-8; CDR3aa: CASSLEGIYNEQFF; CDR3nt: TGTGCCAGCAGCTTAGAAGGGATCTACAATGAGCAGTTCTTC
abundance: -; j_gene: TRBJ2-7; d_gene: -; v_gene: TRBV10-2; CDR3aa: CASSHALGRDSYEQYF; CDR3nt: TGCGCCAGCAGCCACGCTTTAGGACGGGATTCCTACGAGCAGTACTTC
abundance: -; j_gene: TRBJ2-4; d_gene: -; v_gene: TRBV4-2; CDR3aa: CASSQDQGLAKNIQYF; CDR3nt: TGTGCCAGCAGCCAAGATCAGGGTCTAGCCAAAAACATTCAGTACTTC
abundance: -; j_gene: TRBJ2-3; d_gene: TRBD2; v_gene: TRBV7-3; CDR3aa: CASSPQAGVDTQYF; CDR3nt: TGTGCCAGCAGCCCCCAGGCGGGGGTGGATACGCAGTATTTT
abundance: -; j_gene: TRBJ1-3; d_gene: TRBD1; v_gene: TRBV6-6; CDR3aa: CASSQTGGKNTIYF; CDR3nt: TGTGCCAGCAGTCAGACAGGGGGCAAAAACACCATATATTTT
abundance: -; j_gene: TRBJ1-2; d_gene: -; v_gene: TRBV19; CDR3aa: CASGQPANPLYGYTF; CDR3nt: TGTGCCAGTGGACAGCCCGCGAATCCTCTCTATGGCTACACCTTC
abundance: -; j_gene: TRBJ1-5; d_gene: TRBD1; v_gene: TRBV6-1; CDR3aa: CASSSTGTGQPQHF; CDR3nt: TGTGCCAGCAGTTCGACAGGGACGGGTCAGCCCCAGCATTTT
abundance: -; j_gene: TRBJ2-7; d_gene: -; v_gene: TRBV18; CDR3aa: CASSPFGQLEQYF; CDR3nt: TGTGCCAGCTCACCATTCGGCCAGCTTGAGCAGTACTTC
abundance: -; j_gene: TRBJ1-1; d_gene: -; v_gene: TRBV6-5; CDR3aa: CATRRGRLNTEAFF; CDR3nt: TGTGCCACCCGAAGGGGCAGGCTGAACACTGAAGCTTTCTTT
abundance: -; j_gene: TRBJ2-2; d_gene: -; v_gene: TRBV30; CDR3aa: CACQGSGELFF; CDR3nt: TGTGCCTGTCAGGGTTCCGGGGAGCTGTTTTTT
abundance: -; j_gene: TRBJ2-2; d_gene: TRBD2; v_gene: TRBV5-1; CDR3aa: CASSLGSSGSSGELFF; CDR3nt: TGCGCCAGCAGCTTGGGCTCTAGCGGGAGTTCCGGGGAGCTGTTTTTT
abundance: few; j_gene: TRBJ2-2; d_gene: TRBD1; v_gene: TRBV7-7; CDR3aa: CASSLTQGTGELFF; CDR3nt: TGTGCTAGCAGCCTAACACAGGGGACCGGGGAGCTGTTTTTT
abundance: -; j_gene: TRBJ1-2; d_gene: TRBD1; v_gene: TRBV11-2; CDR3aa: CASSPTTGTATNYGYTF; CDR3nt: TGTGCCAGCAGTCCTACCACCGGGACAGCTACTAACTATGGCTACACCTTC
abundance: few; j_gene: TRBJ2-5; d_gene: TRBD2; v_gene: TRBV6-6; CDR3aa: CASSPIAGGQETQYF; CDR3nt: TGTGCCAGCAGTCCTATAGCGGGGGGACAAGAGACCCAGTACTTC
abundance: once; j_gene: TRBJ2-1; d_gene: -; v_gene: TRBV29-1; CDR3aa: CSYYPGRDNEQFF; CDR3nt: TGCAGCTACTACCCGGGACGGGACAATGAGCAGTTCTTC
abundance: -; j_gene: TRBJ1-1; d_gene: -; v_gene: TRBV10-3; CDR3aa: CAITKSGDGNEAFF; CDR3nt: TGTGCCATCACAAAGTCAGGGGACGGGAATGAAGCTTTCTTT
abundance: -; j_gene: TRBJ1-4; d_gene: -; v_gene: TRBV11-2; CDR3aa: CASSLGPGTEKLFF; CDR3nt: TGTGCCAGCAGCTTAGGTCCGGGGACTGAAAAACTGTTTTTT
abundance: -; j_gene: TRBJ2-5; d_gene: -; v_gene: TRBV5-6; CDR3aa: CASSPLGGGGQETQYF; CDR3nt: TGTGCCAGCAGCCCGTTGGGGGGAGGAGGGCAAGAGACCCAGTACTTC
abundance: -; j_gene: TRBJ2-5; d_gene: -; v_gene: TRBV2; CDR3aa: CASSVGSAQETQYF; CDR3nt: TGTGCCAGCAGTGTGGGATCGGCACAAGAGACCCAGTACTTC
abundance: -; j_gene: TRBJ2-3; d_gene: -; v_gene: TRBV9; CDR3aa: CASSVVQGGDTQYF; CDR3nt: TGTGCCAGCAGCGTAGTACAGGGCGGAGATACGCAGTATTTT
abundance: -; j_gene: TRBJ2-1; d_gene: TRBD2; v_gene: TRBV11-2; CDR3aa: CASSWTSGRIGHEQFF; CDR3nt: TGTGCCAGCAGCTGGACTAGCGGGAGGATTGGGCATGAGCAGTTCTTC